This T cell receptor beta chain was sequenced in a study of human thymus T cells. This CDR3 has 15 amino acids. J lost 2 bases, V lost 2 bases, and 3 bases had no gene match. Germline CDR1 is SGHRS and CDR2 is YFSETQ. Thymic resections from corrective heart surgery supplied the tissue. The data were produced by immunoSEQ multiplex PCR, yet TCRdb's version contains in-frame clones alone and is incomplete. The data contain about 78,000 clones, 95% to 98% of them singletons. Sequenced sample: thymus tissue. V is TRBV5-1 and J is TRBJ2-5, with 10 bases fitting TRBD2. The sequence came from a boy younger than two with a congenital heart defect but otherwise immunologically healthy. The CDR3 nucleotides read TGCGCCAGCAGCTTAGCGGGAGGGAAACAAGAGACCCAGTACTTC. It codes for CASSLAGGKQETQYF.